Included here is one T cell receptor (beta chain) sequence, with context. Germline V CDR1 and CDR2: SGHTA, FQGNSA. V lost 1 base, J lost 7 bases, and 11 bases lay in between. This CDR3 comprises 14 residues. This sample is part of a study of blood T cell repertoires in COVID-19. Authors' analysis steps: Nucleated cell number was recorded as an estimate derived from reference gene primer amplification. Profiling relied on immunoSEQ multiplex PCR, and the TCRdb table lists in-frame clones only, not all of them. V, J and clone size are taken as reported in that table, and D and trimming were inferred from the DNA itself. This table holds 20,000 to 25,000 clones, about four fifths found once.

Sequenced material: peripheral blood. The chain recombines TRBV7-2 with TRBJ1-5; no clear D. The source of this sequence is a middle-aged man with acute or convalescent COVID-19. CDR3 protein: CASSLVGGRQPQHF. The CDR3 DNA follows: TGTGCCAGCAGCTTAGTAGGCGGTCGGCAGCCCCAGCATTTT.